One and the same sample provided the 20 T cell receptor beta chains below, sequenced in a study of T-cell memory formation after mild COVID-19 listed by TCRdb under 2021. The library came from 5' RACE. The instrument given in TCRdb is Illumina NovaSeq 6000. The public sequencing data were trimmed at Q25 with fastp and processed into clonotypes with MiXCR by TCRdb, which kept only in-frame beta chains. Rows merge per CDR3 protein into single entries with the most common DNA and genes. Counted in this sample were 200,000 or so distinct CDR3 sequences; about 18% of them appeared once. 2.4% of the sample belongs to the ten largest clones. The specimen sequenced was PBMCs or a T cell subset sorted from them (not recorded which). Receptor source: an adult woman who had mild COVID-19 (a few samples of this study predate the infection). The sample titles of this study are shuffled in the database, so cell type and time point are left out; the donor was told from shared clones.

The CDR3 DNA reads as TGTGCCAGCGGAGGGACAGGGGGACAACAGCCCCAGCATTTT. Translating gives CASGGTGGQQPQHF. The chain combines TRBV2 with TRBJ1-5, with TRBD1 identical over 11 bases. In germline, CDR1 is SNHLY, CDR2 FYNNEI. After removal of 8 bases from V and 7 bases from J, the junction contained 7 bases not matched to a gene. CDR3 length: 14 amino acids.

In its sample, this clonotype was seen a few times. The CDR3, as DNA: TGTGCCAGCAGCCAAGTAAGGGGACGGTCTGGCTACACCTTC. This codes for CASSQVRGRSGYTF. This chain links TRBV3-1 with TRBJ1-2; TRBD1 is a possible D gene (5 bases). Germline V gene lookup returns CDR1 LGHDT and CDR2 YNNKEL (reference sequence). V was trimmed by 1 base and J by 7 bases, leaving 13 bases between them. The CDR3 spans 14 residues. The variable domain in full, completed from reference TRBV3-1 and TRBJ1-2, reads DTAVSQTPKYLVTQMGNDKSIKCEQNLGHDTMYWYKQDSKKFLKIMFSYNNKELIINETVPNRFSPKSPDKAHLNLHINSLELGDSAVYFCASSQVRGRSGYTFGSGTRLTVV.

The sample holds a few counts of this clonotype. This rearrangement joins TRBV7-8 to TRBJ2-5; the D is unclear. Trimming stripped 6 bases from V and 4 bases from J, with 15 bases between. The CDR3 is made up of 14 amino acids. Germline V CDR1 and CDR2: SGHVS, FQNEAQ. The CDR3 sequence: CASRAWTSPETQYF. CDR3 in DNA: TGTGCCAGCAGGGCCTGGACGTCTCCAGAGACCCAGTACTTC.

This chain connects TRBV7-6 to TRBJ2-5; no clear D. CDR1 SGHVS and CDR2 FNYEAQ come from the germline V gene. The CDR3 has 17 residues. The V end lost 2 bases, the J end lost 0 bases, and 16 bases lay between the germline ends. As DNA, the CDR3 is TGTGCCAGCAGCTTAACTCCGATGGGCGCGTACCAAGAGACCCAGTACTTC. Translation: CASSLTPMGAYQETQYF.

This clonotype has just a few counts. The chain employs TRBV29-1 and TRBJ1-1, with D possibly being TRBD1 (6 bases). This CDR3 is built from 14 residues. The V end lost 6 bases, the J end lost 5 bases, and 19 bases lay between the germline ends. Per germline, CDR1 SQVTM and CDR2 ANQGSEA. The CDR3 reads CSVVSGALRTEAFF. CDR3 DNA sequence: TGCAGCGTGGTGTCGGGGGCTCTGAGAACTGAAGCTTTCTTT.

The chain joins TRBV20-1 to TRBJ2-5; a weak D match, TRBD1 (5 bases). Per germline, CDR1 DFQATT and CDR2 SNEGSKA (reference sequence). Trimming took 3 bases from V and 4 from J, leaving 15 bases between them. The CDR3 loop spans 14 amino acids. CDR3 DNA: TGCAGTGCTAGGTCGGCAGGGAAGGGAGAGACCCAGTACTTC. This codes for CSARSAGKGETQYF.

The rearrangement uses TRBV28 and TRBJ1-1, with D perhaps TRBD1 (5 bases). The CDR3 sequence is 11 residues long. Per the germline V gene, CDR1 is MDHEN and CDR2 is SYDVKM. The CDR3 is CVTQEYTEAFF. DNA for the CDR3: TGTGTCACACAGGAGTACACTGAAGCTTTCTTT.

This chain links TRBV3-1 with TRBJ1-4; 9 nucleotides align to TRBD1. Germline V CDR1 and CDR2: LGHDT, YNNKEL (reference sequence). With 4 bases clipped from V and 6 bases from J, the junction kept 6 bases outside the gene matches. This CDR3 has 15 amino acids. DNA for the CDR3: TGTGCCAGCAGCCCGACGGGACAGGGACATGAAAAACTGTTTTTT. Encoded protein: CASSPTGQGHEKLFF.

This clonotype occurred a few times. V gene TRBV12-3 or TRBV12-4 combines with J gene TRBJ1-4; TRBD1 might be the D (5 bases). Trimming took 5 bases from V and 10 from J, leaving 17 bases between them. There are 14 residues in the CDR3. In nucleotides, the CDR3 is TGTGCCAGCAGTCCCCTGGGGCCTTCAAGAAAACTGTTTTTT. It translates to CASSPLGPSRKLFF.

The V call is TRBV2, the J call TRBJ1-2; the D is unclear. This CDR3 contains 15 residues. The V and J ends lost 6 bases and 4 bases respectively, with 18 bases between them. Germline V gene sequence: CDR1 SNHLY, CDR2 FYNNEI. In DNA form, the CDR3 reads TGTGCCAGCAGCAACCAGGTGGAGGTGAGCTATGGCTACACCTTC. Translating gives CASSNQVEVSYGYTF.

The chain has TRBV10-3 and TRBJ2-7, with 10 bases aligning to TRBD2. V lost 6 bases, J lost 0 bases, and 2 bases stayed unmatched. The CDR3 loop spans 14 amino acids. Looked up from germline, CDR1 is ENHRY and CDR2 is SYGVKD. The CDR3, as DNA: TGTGCCATCAGCGTAGCGGGGGGCTCCTACGAGCAGTACTTC. Protein sequence: CAISVAGGSYEQYF.

This clonotype was counted a few times. The chain has TRBV6-5 and TRBJ1-1; a possible D gene is TRBD1 (5 bases). Trimming took 2 bases from V and 6 from J, leaving 16 bases between them. The length of the CDR3 is 15 residues. Germline V gives CDR1 MNHEY, CDR2 SVGAGI. In DNA, the CDR3 is TGTGCCAGCAGTTACGGGGGACGGAGAACGGCTGAAGCTTTCTTT. Translated: CASSYGGRRTAEAFF.

The chain couples TRBV10-3 to TRBJ2-1, with a tentative D call TRBD2 (7 bases). This CDR3 has 12 residues. Germline V gives CDR1 ENHRY, CDR2 SYGVKD. V was cut by 11 bases and J by 14 bases, with 22 bases left in between. CDR3 nucleotides: TGTGCCGGCCCCAGGACAGCGGGATTGGAGTTCTTC. It yields the protein CAGPRTAGLEFF.

This clonotype was seen many times. The chain carries TRBV12-3 or TRBV12-4 and TRBJ2-3, with TRBD1 identical over 10 bases. The CDR3 totals 14 residues. Germline trimming cut 6 bases from V and 8 bases from J; bases unmatched to any gene: 8. In DNA form, the CDR3 reads TGTGCCAGCAGCTGGACAGGGGGTTGGGCTACGCAGTATTTT. This sequence encodes CASSWTGGWATQYF.

The V and J genes are TRBV7-2 and TRBJ2-7; TRBD2 might be the D (5 bases). Germline CDR1 reads SGHTA; CDR2 reads FQGNSA. CDR3 length: 14 residues. V lost 5 bases and J 2 bases, leaving 13 bases between the germline ends. CDR3 DNA: TGTGCCAGCAGCAAGACTGCGGGCCCCTACGAGCAGTACTTC. Translated, it gives CASSKTAGPYEQYF.

This clonotype occurred a few times. The rearrangement uses TRBV2 and TRBJ2-1; D possibly corresponds to TRBD1 (5 bases). Germline-derived CDR1 and CDR2 are SNHLY and FYNNEI. V dropped 7 bases and J dropped 4 bases, with 11 bases sitting between them. There are 13 residues in the CDR3. The CDR3 bases are TGTGCCAGCATCGGCAGGGCATACAATGAGCAGTTCTTC. As protein: CASIGRAYNEQFF.

The J gene is TRBJ1-1, the V gene TRBV18; D is undetermined. CDR1 is KGHSH, CDR2 LQKENI, per germline. With 4 bases removed from V and 0 bases from J, the gap between germline ends came to 15 bases. This CDR3 comprises 16 residues. CDR3 coding DNA: TGTGCCAGCTCACATCAGGAGCAGGCCATGAACACTGAAGCTTTCTTT. This gives the protein CASSHQEQAMNTEAFF. Supplemented by reference TRBV18 and TRBJ1-1, the full variable domain reads NAGVMQNPRHLVRRRGQEARLRCSPMKGHSHVYWYRQLPEEGLKFMVYLQKENIIDESGMPKERFSAEFPKEGPSILRIQQVVRGDSAAYFCASSHQEQAMNTEAFFGQGTRLTVV.

This clonotype was counted a few times. The chain couples TRBV7-2 to TRBJ2-5; D may be TRBD2 (6 bases). The ends were cut back, 2 bases at V and 0 bases at J, with 7 bases in the middle. The CDR3 consists of 14 residues. Per germline, CDR1 SGHTA and CDR2 FQGNSA. The CDR3 DNA reads TGTGCCAGCAGCTTAAGCGGGCACCAAGAGACCCAGTACTTC. The encoded protein is CASSLSGHQETQYF.

J is TRBJ2-1 and V is TRBV14; 15 nucleotides align to TRBD2. This CDR3 comprises 18 residues. J lost 7 bases, V lost 3 bases, and 10 bases had no gene match. Germline-derived CDR1 and CDR2 are SGHDN and FVKESK. The CDR3 bases are TGTGCCAGCAGCCATGGACTAGCGGGAGGGCCCTCGGATAATGAGCAGTTCTTC. The encoded protein is CASSHGLAGGPSDNEQFF.

The chain is built from TRBV19 and TRBJ2-3, with 9 bases fitting TRBD2. Germline assignment: CDR1 LNHDA and CDR2 SQIVND (reference sequence). The length of the CDR3 is 17 residues. The ends lost 5 bases at V and 4 bases at J; junction bases unmatched: 13. The CDR3: CASSPPPRPSGADTQYF. In DNA form, the CDR3 reads TGTGCCAGTAGTCCCCCTCCGCGTCCTAGCGGGGCAGATACGCAGTATTTT.